These 23 T cell receptor beta chains were sequenced from one sample in a study of cytomegalovirus exposure and HLA in healthy donors. The PCR made use of 60 Vbeta and 13 Jbeta primers. Produced via immunoSEQ multiplex PCR; TCRdb's table is partial and in-frame only. The repertoire table contains roughly 100,000 clones. Sequenced: PBMCs. These receptors came from a woman in her 30s in good health and CMV-seronegative.

The chain combines TRBV28 with TRBJ1-4, with 9 bases that match TRBD1. This CDR3 region has 15 residues. V gave up 6 bases and J gave up 6 bases; unmatched junction bases: 8. Germline CDR1 is MDHEN and CDR2 is SYDVKM. As DNA, the CDR3 is TGTGCCAGCAGCTCCCTGGGACAGGGAGATGAAAAACTGTTTTTT. It is translated as CASSSLGQGDEKLFF.

V and J are TRBV4-1 and TRBJ2-7; possible D gene TRBD1, 5 bases. Germline CDR1 is MGHRA and CDR2 is YSYEKL. V was pared by 1 base and J by 6 bases, with 7 bases between. The CDR3 extends over 12 amino acids. CDR3 loop: CASSQAGIEQYF. The CDR3 coding sequence is TGCGCCAGCAGCCAAGCAGGGATCGAGCAGTACTTC.

The chain links TRBV25-1 to TRBJ1-1; D gene unclear. Germline loops: CDR1 MGHDK, CDR2 SYGVNS. CDR3 size: 12 residues. V lost 6 bases and J lost 2, with 7 bases in between. Here the CDR3 DNA reads TGTGCCAGCAGAGAGAGCAACACTGAAGCTTTCTTT. Amino acids: CASRESNTEAFF. Complete variable domain (other parts from reference TRBV25-1 and TRBJ1-1): EADIYQTPRYLVIGTGKKITLECSQTMGHDKMYWYQQDPGMELHLIHYSYGVNSTEKGDLSSESTVSRIRTEHFPLTLESARPSHTSQYLCASRESNTEAFFGQGTRLTVV.

The chain links TRBV5-8 to TRBJ2-1; 10 nucleotides line up with TRBD1. CDR3 length equals 16 residues. Losses at the gene ends were 4 bases for V and 9 bases for J; bases not matched to a gene: 13. Germline-derived CDR1 and CDR2 are SGHTS and YDEGEE. Written as DNA, the CDR3 is TGTGCCAGCAGCCTTTACGCCGGGACAGGGGATGTTGAGCAGTTCTTC. It translates to CASSLYAGTGDVEQFF.

The chain uses TRBV4-1 and TRBJ2-1; TRBD2 matches at 11 bases. The CDR3 runs to 15 residues. V was clipped by 4 bases and J by 4 bases; unmatched bases: 3. The germline gives CDR1 MGHRA, CDR2 YSYEKL. CDR3 in DNA: TGCGCCAGCAGCCGCGGGACTAGCGGTTACAATGAGCAGTTCTTC. Translating it yields CASSRGTSGYNEQFF.

This chain uses TRBV13 with TRBJ1-3; D perhaps matches TRBD1 (5 bases). This CDR3 has 17 amino acids. V lost 2 bases and J lost 1, with 15 bases in between. Germline-derived CDR1 and CDR2 are PRHDT and FYEKMQ (reference sequence). Here the CDR3 reads CASSLRAGRSSGNTIYF. The CDR3 DNA reads as TGTGCCAGCAGCTTAAGGGCAGGGAGGAGTTCTGGAAACACCATATATTTT.

This sequence joins TRBV4-2 and TRBJ1-6; possible D gene TRBD1, 6 bases. CDR1 is LGHNA and CDR2 is YNFKEQ in the germline V gene. The CDR3 consists of 15 residues. Between the trimmed V and J ends, which lost 4 bases and 9 bases, there was a span of 16 bases. Here the CDR3 reads CASSPKGDLGSPLHF. CDR3 DNA sequence: TGTGCCAGCAGCCCGAAGGGGGACCTAGGTTCACCCCTCCACTTT.

This chain joins TRBV11-2 and TRBJ1-1; 7 bases align to TRBD1. The CDR3 has 16 residues. V dropped 0 bases and J dropped 3; count of bases not matched to a gene: 7. Germline lookup yields CDR1 SGHAT and CDR2 FQNNGV. The CDR3 is CASSLDQGVSDTEAFF. DNA of the CDR3: TGTGCCAGCAGCTTAGATCAGGGGGTATCAGACACTGAAGCTTTCTTT.

The V call is TRBV7-2, the J call TRBJ1-1; a possible D gene is TRBD1 (5 bases). V lost 5 bases to trimming and J lost 3 bases, with 10 bases between them. Per germline, CDR1 SGHTA and CDR2 FQGNSA. This CDR3 comprises 13 residues. CDR3 region: CASSLGTYTEAFF. The CDR3 bases are TGTGCCAGCAGCCTTGGGACTTACACTGAAGCTTTCTTT.

The genes are TRBV19 and TRBJ1-2, with D unclear. The CDR3 runs 13 residues. Germline V lookup: CDR1 LNHDA, CDR2 SQIVND (reference sequence). Trimming took 3 bases from V and 7 from J, leaving 12 bases between them. Written as DNA, the CDR3 is TGTGCCAGTAGTATCATATCCGGGTCTGGCTACACCTTC. It is translated as CASSIISGSGYTF.

V and J are TRBV4-1 and TRBJ1-2; 7 bases line up with TRBD1. The germline V gene has CDR1 MGHRA and CDR2 YSYEKL. The length of the CDR3 is 16 residues. With V trimmed by 2 bases and J by 3 bases, 9 bases remained unmatched. CDR3 bases: TGCGCCAGCAGCCAATCAACAGGGGCTGGGGACTATGGCTACACCTTC. This sequence encodes CASSQSTGAGDYGYTF.

The chain recombines TRBV10-3 with TRBJ2-2; 7 bases agree with TRBD2. J was trimmed by 2 bases and V by 8 bases; bases with no gene match: 8. The CDR3 consists of 15 residues. Germline lookup yields CDR1 ENHRY and CDR2 SYGVKD. The CDR3 here is CAIGGLAENTGELFF. The DNA for the CDR3 is TGTGCCATCGGTGGGCTAGCGGAAAACACCGGGGAGCTGTTTTTT.

The chain links TRBV10-1 to TRBJ2-3; 9 bases align to TRBD2. The CDR3 contains 13 residues. V lost 5 bases to trimming and J lost 9 bases; unmatched junction nucleotides: 6. The germline V gene encodes CDR1 WNHNN and CDR2 SYGVQD (reference sequence). The CDR3 loop reads CASSYIAGETQYF. CDR3 bases: TGCGCCAGCAGTTACATAGCGGGAGAAACGCAGTATTTT.

The gene calls are TRBV30 and TRBJ1-2; D uncertain. Deletions cut 5 bases from V and 6 bases from J, with 19 bases between. Germline V gene data show CDR1 as GTSNPN and CDR2 as SVGIG (reference sequence). CDR3 length: 14 amino acids. The CDR3 DNA reads as TGTGCCTGGGGGAACCCTGGGAGACATAATGGCTACACCTTC. It yields the protein CAWGNPGRHNGYTF. Drawing the rest from reference TRBV30 and TRBJ1-2, the complete variable domain is SQTIHQWPATLVQPVGSPLSLECTVEGTSNPNLYWYRQAAGRGLQLLFYSVGIGQISSEVPQNLSASRPQDRQFILSSKKLLLSDSGFYLCAWGNPGRHNGYTFGSGTRLTVV.

V usage is TRBV11-2 and J usage is TRBJ1-1; the D is unclear. V shed 3 bases and J shed 1 base, with 12 bases lying between them. The CDR3 totals 15 residues. Germline CDR1 reads SGHAT; CDR2 reads FQNNGV. CDR3 nucleotides: TGTGCCAGCAGCTTCGAGACGGGATGGAACACTGAAGCTTTCTTT. Protein product: CASSFETGWNTEAFF.

The chain is built from TRBV5-1 and TRBJ2-1; 8 bases fit TRBD1. The V segment lost 4 bases and the J segment 0 bases; nucleotides outside the gene matches: 9. The V gene's germline CDR1 is SGHRS and CDR2 YFSETQ. This CDR3 has 17 residues. CDR3 in amino acids: CASSPGTGAPSYNEQFF. The CDR3 DNA reads as TGCGCCAGCAGCCCAGGGACAGGAGCCCCCTCCTACAATGAGCAGTTCTTC.

This sequence joins TRBV10-3 and TRBJ2-7; 9 nucleotides match TRBD1. From germline, CDR1 is ENHRY and CDR2 SYGVKD. With V trimmed by 1 base and J by 1 base, 2 bases remained unmatched. This CDR3 spans 15 amino acids. The CDR3 sequence is CAISEYGTGSYEQYF. The CDR3 DNA sequence: TGTGCCATCAGTGAGTACGGGACAGGGTCCTACGAGCAGTACTTC.

This chain uses TRBV6-1 with TRBJ2-7; 7 bases fit TRBD1. V dropped 4 bases and J dropped 2; count of bases not matched to a gene: 8. Germline CDR1 is MNHNS and CDR2 is SASEGT. The CDR3 covers 15 residues. The CDR3 loop is CASSGGDSVAYEQYF. For the CDR3, the DNA is TGTGCCAGCAGTGGTGGGGACAGTGTAGCCTACGAGCAGTACTTC.

V usage is TRBV7-2 and J usage is TRBJ2-5; 11 nucleotides match TRBD2. Germline V gene sequence: CDR1 SGHTA, CDR2 FQGNSA. V dropped 4 bases and J dropped 2; count of bases not matched to a gene: 3. The CDR3 consists of 15 residues. The CDR3 protein is CASSSSGGSQETQYF. The CDR3 nucleotides read TGTGCCAGCAGCTCTAGCGGGGGGTCGCAAGAGACCCAGTACTTC.

V usage is TRBV6-5 and J usage is TRBJ1-2; TRBD1 might be the D (5 bases). This CDR3 is built from 14 residues. Germline V gene sequence: CDR1 MNHEY, CDR2 SVGAGI. V shed 0 bases and J shed 8 bases, with 13 bases lying between them. CDR3 coding DNA: TGTGCCAGCAGTTACTCTCCAGGGAGGTCGGGCTACACCTTC. Residues: CASSYSPGRSGYTF.

V gene TRBV7-9 combines with J gene TRBJ2-7; maybe TRBD2 (5 bases). This CDR3 has 14 residues. Trimming pared 3 bases from V and 4 bases from J, leaving 13 bases between. The germline V gene encodes CDR1 SEHNR and CDR2 FQNEAQ (reference sequence). The CDR3 protein is CASSFTLGAYEQYF. The CDR3, as DNA: TGTGCCAGCAGCTTTACACTAGGCGCTTACGAGCAGTACTTC.

The chain recombines TRBV5-5 with TRBJ2-3; 7 bases match TRBD1. V trimming: 5 bases; J trimming: 5 bases; junction bases outside the gene matches: 11. There are 15 residues in the CDR3. Germline V gives CDR1 SGHKS, CDR2 YYEKEE (reference sequence). Written as DNA, the CDR3 is TGTGCCAGCAGTACACAGGGGCGGTCGGGAGATACGCAGTATTTT. Translating it yields CASSTQGRSGDTQYF. The whole variable domain, remainder taken from reference TRBV5-5 and TRBJ2-3, is DAGVTQSPTHLIKTRGQQVTLRCSPISGHKSVSWYQQVLGQGPQFIFQYYEKEERGRGNFPDRFSARQFPNYSSELNVNALLLGDSALYLCASSTQGRSGDTQYFGPGTRLTVL.

CDR3 loop: CASSEWDNSYNEQFF. CDR3 coding DNA: TGTGCCAGCAGTGAATGGGACAACTCCTACAATGAGCAGTTCTTC. The V gene is TRBV2, the J gene TRBJ2-1, with D possibly matching TRBD1 (6 bases). Germline-derived CDR1 and CDR2 are SNHLY and FYNNEI. This CDR3 contains 15 residues. The ends were cut back, 2 bases at V and 0 bases at J, with 8 bases in the middle.